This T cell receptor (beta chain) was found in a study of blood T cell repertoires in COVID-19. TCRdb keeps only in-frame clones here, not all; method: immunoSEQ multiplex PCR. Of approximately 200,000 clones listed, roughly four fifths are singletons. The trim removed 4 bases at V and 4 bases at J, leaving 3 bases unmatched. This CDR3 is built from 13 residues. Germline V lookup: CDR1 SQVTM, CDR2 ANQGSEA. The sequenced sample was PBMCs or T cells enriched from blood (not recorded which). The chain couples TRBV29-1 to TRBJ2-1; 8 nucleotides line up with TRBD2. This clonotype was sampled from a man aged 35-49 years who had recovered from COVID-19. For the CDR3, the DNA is TGCAGCGTTGTGTTAGCGGGGTACAATGAGCAGTTCTTC. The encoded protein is CSVVLAGYNEQFF.